These T cell receptor beta chains were read from a single sample in a study of human T cells and chemical hapten exposure. TCRdb independently ran MiXCR on the RACE reads; one entry per CDR3 protein. The table has hundreds of thousands of distinct CDR3 sequences, about 6% seen once. This specimen consisted of whole blood, obtained in connection with sensitization to the hapten diphenylcyclopropenone (DPC). The receptors were gathered from a woman under 30 with alopecia areata. Some clones in this sample may be carry-over from other donors' samples. Each CDR3 is given with its conserved first and last residue. A D gene is named only where the DNA matches it firmly. Clone size is stated in some rows and not others, as once, few, many or a class when expanded.

D	size	V	J	DNA	CDR3
-	-	TRBV5-1	TRBJ2-2	TGCGCCAGCAGCACGGCAGGGGGGAATGTCGCCGGGGAGCTGTTTTTT	CASSTAGGNVAGELFF
-	-	TRBV29-1	TRBJ2-2	TGCAGCGTTGAATGGAGCATGGACACCGGGGAGCTGTTTTTT	CSVEWSMDTGELFF
-	-	TRBV12-3/TRBV12-4	TRBJ2-1	TGTGCCAGCAGTTTAGGGGTGGGGAGGTACAATGAGCAGTTCTTC	CASSLGVGRYNEQFF
-	many	TRBV29-1	TRBJ1-5	TGCAGCTTCTACTCTAACAGGGCCTATAGCAATCAGCCCCAGCATTTT	CSFYSNRAYSNQPQHF
TRBD1	many	TRBV12-3/TRBV12-4	TRBJ1-4	TGTGCCAGCAGTTCCGGGACAGGGGTTGGAAAACTGTTTTTT	CASSSGTGVGKLFF
TRBD2	-	TRBV7-2	TRBJ2-5	TGTGCCAGCAGTCTTAGGACTTTAAGACTAGCGGGGCAAGAGACCCAGTACTTC	CASSLRTLRLAGQETQYF
-	-	TRBV15	TRBJ1-2	TGTGCCACCAGCAGAGATGTCGGCGATGGCTACACCTTC	CATSRDVGDGYTF
-	few	TRBV27	TRBJ1-1	TGTGCCAGCAGTTTGGACAGTGGTTGGTCTGAAGCTTTCTTT	CASSLDSGWSEAFF
-	few	TRBV29-1	TRBJ2-3	TGCAGCGTTGAAGGAGCAGCCACAGATACGCAGTATTTT	CSVEGAATDTQYF
TRBD2	few	TRBV20-1	TRBJ2-3	TGCAGTGCTAGAGCTCTTTTCCCGAGACTAGCGGGCGAACACACAGATACGCAGTATTTT	CSARALFPRLAGEHTDTQYF
-	few	TRBV9	TRBJ2-1	TGTGCCAGCAGCCCGGCGGGAACGAGCGGCACCTACAATGAGCAGTTCTTC	CASSPAGTSGTYNEQFF